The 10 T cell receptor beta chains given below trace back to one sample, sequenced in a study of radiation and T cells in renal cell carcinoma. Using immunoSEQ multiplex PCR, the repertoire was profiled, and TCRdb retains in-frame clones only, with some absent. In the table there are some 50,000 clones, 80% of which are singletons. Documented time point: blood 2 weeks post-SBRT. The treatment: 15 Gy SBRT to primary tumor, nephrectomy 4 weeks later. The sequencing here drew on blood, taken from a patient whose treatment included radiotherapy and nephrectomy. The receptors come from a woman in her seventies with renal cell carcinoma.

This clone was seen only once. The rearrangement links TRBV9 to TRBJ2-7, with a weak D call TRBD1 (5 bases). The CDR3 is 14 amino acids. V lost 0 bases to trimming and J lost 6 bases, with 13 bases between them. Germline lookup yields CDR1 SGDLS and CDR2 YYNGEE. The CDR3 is CASSVGPGLGEQYF. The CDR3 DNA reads TGTGCCAGCAGCGTAGGGCCAGGGCTAGGCGAGCAGTACTTC.

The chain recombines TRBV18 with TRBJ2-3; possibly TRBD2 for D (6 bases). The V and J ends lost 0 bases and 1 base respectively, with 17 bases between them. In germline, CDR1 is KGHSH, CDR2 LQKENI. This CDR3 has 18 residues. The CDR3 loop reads CASSPPVGGTGGTDTQYF. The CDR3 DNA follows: TGTGCCAGCTCACCACCGGTTGGAGGGACGGGGGGCACAGATACGCAGTATTTT.

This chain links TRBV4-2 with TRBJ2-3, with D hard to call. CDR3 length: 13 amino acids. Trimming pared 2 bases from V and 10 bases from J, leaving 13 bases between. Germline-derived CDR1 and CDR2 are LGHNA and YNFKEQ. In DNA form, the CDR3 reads TGTGCCAGCAGCCAAATATCTGGGGTACCGCAGTATTTT. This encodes CASSQISGVPQYF.

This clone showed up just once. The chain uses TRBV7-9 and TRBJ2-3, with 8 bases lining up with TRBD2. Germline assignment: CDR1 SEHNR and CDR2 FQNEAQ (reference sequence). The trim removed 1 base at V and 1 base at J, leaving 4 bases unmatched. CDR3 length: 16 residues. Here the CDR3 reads CASSLDPAGGTDTQYF. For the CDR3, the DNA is TGTGCCAGCAGCTTAGATCCAGCGGGAGGCACAGATACGCAGTATTTT.

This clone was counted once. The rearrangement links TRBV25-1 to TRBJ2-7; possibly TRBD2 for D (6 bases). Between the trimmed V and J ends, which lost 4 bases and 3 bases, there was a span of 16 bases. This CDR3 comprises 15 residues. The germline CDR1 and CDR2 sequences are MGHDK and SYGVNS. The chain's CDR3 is CASSGIAEGIYEQYF. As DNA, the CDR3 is TGTGCCAGCAGTGGAATAGCGGAGGGGATCTACGAGCAGTACTTC.

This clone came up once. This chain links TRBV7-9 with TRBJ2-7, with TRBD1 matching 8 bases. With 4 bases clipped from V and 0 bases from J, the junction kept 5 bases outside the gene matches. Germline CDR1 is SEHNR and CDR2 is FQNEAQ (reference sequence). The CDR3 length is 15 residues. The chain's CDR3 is CASSSGTGPSYEQYF. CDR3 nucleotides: TGTGCCAGCAGCTCCGGGACAGGCCCCTCCTACGAGCAGTACTTC.

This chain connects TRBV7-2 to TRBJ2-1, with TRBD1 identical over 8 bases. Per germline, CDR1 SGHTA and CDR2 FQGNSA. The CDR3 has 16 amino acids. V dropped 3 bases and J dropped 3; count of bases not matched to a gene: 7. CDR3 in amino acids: CASSLRTGTGYNEQFF. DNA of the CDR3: TGTGCCAGCAGCTTGCGGACCGGGACAGGCTACAATGAGCAGTTCTTC.

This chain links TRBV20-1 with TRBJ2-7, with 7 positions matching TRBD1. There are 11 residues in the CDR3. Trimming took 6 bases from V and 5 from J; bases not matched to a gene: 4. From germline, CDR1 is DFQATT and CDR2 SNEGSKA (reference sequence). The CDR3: CSAYGQDEQYF. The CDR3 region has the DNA TGCAGTGCCTACGGACAGGACGAGCAGTACTTC.

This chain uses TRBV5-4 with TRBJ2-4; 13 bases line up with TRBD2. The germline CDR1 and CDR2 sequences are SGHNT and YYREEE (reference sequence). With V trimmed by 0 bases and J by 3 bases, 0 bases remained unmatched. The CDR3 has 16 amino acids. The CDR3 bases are TGTGCCAGCAGCTTGGGACTAGCGGGAGGCAAAAACATTCAGTACTTC. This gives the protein CASSLGLAGGKNIQYF. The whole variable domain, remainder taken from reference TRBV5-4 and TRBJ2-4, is ETGVTQSPTHLIKTRGQQVTLRCSSQSGHNTVSWYQQALGQGPQFIFQYYREEENGRGNFPPRFSGLQFPNYSSELNVNALELDDSALYLCASSLGLAGGKNIQYFGAGTRLSVL.

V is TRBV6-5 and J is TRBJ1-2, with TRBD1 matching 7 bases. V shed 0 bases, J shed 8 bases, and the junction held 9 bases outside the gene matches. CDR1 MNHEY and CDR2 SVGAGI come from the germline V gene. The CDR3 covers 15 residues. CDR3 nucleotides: TGTGCCAGCAGTTACTCATCCGGACAGGCGCGAGGCTACACCTTC. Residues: CASSYSSGQARGYTF.